Below, 27 T cell receptor beta chains from the same sample are listed, as sequenced in a study of cytomegalovirus exposure and HLA in healthy donors. A multiplex PCR was run with 60 Vbeta primers and 13 Jbeta primers. Assay: immunoSEQ multiplex PCR; the TCRdb copy retains only in-frame clones and omits some. The sample includes about 130,000 clones, 8% to 9.5% seen only once; the top ten take around 5.5%. Sequencing input: PBMCs. These receptors came from a man aged 35-49 years in good health and CMV-seronegative.

Only a few counts were recorded for this clone. This sample includes further DNA sequences coding for the same CDR3. The chain recombines TRBV6-5 with TRBJ1-2, with D unclear. From germline, CDR1 is MNHEY and CDR2 SVGAGI. With 8 bases removed from V and 2 bases from J, the gap between germline ends came to 9 bases. This CDR3 is 12 amino acids long. The CDR3 loop is CASGGRNYGYTF. The CDR3, as DNA: TGTGCCAGCGGCGGTAGGAACTATGGCTACACCTTC.

This clone was observed a handful of times. The V gene is TRBV2, the J gene TRBJ2-5; 12 nucleotides agree with TRBD2. There are 15 residues in the CDR3. V gave up 5 bases and J gave up 3 bases; unmatched junction bases: 4. Germline V lookup: CDR1 SNHLY, CDR2 FYNNEI. The CDR3, as DNA: TGTGCCAGCAGTTCTAGCGGGGGGGCCGAAGAGACCCAGTACTTC. Protein sequence: CASSSSGGAEETQYF.

A few counts support this clone. V and J are TRBV18 and TRBJ2-3, with D possibly TRBD2 on 6 matching bases. Germline loops: CDR1 KGHSH, CDR2 LQKENI. Trimming shortened V by 6 bases and J by 5 bases, and 27 bases separated the two germline ends. There are 18 residues in the CDR3. CDR3 sequence reads: CASSRLPAGGTSGDTQYF. In nucleotides, the CDR3 is TGTGCCAGCTCGCGATTACCCGCTGGAGGGACCTCAGGAGATACGCAGTATTTT.

This clone was detected once. This chain uses TRBV19 with TRBJ1-5; D is possibly TRBD1 (6 bases). The CDR3 length is 13 residues. The V and J ends lost 6 bases and 7 bases respectively, with 13 bases between them. The germline V gene has CDR1 LNHDA and CDR2 SQIVND (reference sequence). The CDR3 loop is CASSLTGPQPQHF. In nucleotides, the CDR3 is TGTGCCAGTAGCCTGACAGGACCCCAGCCCCAGCATTTT.

The genes are TRBV25-1 and TRBJ1-2; no firm D call. V was cut by 2 bases and J by 3 bases, with 10 bases left in between. The CDR3 extends over 14 amino acids. Germline V CDR1 and CDR2: MGHDK, SYGVNS. As DNA, the CDR3 is TGTGCCAGCAGTGAAGAGGCCAGACACTATGGCTACACCTTC. Translating gives CASSEEARHYGYTF.

V gene TRBV16 combines with J gene TRBJ1-1; D uncertain. Germline V CDR1 and CDR2: KGHSY, FQNENV. This CDR3 has 14 residues. Trimming shortened V by 1 base and J by 0 bases, and 6 bases separated the two germline ends. DNA of the CDR3: TGTGCCAGCAGCCAATTCAGTGTGAACACTGAAGCTTTCTTT. Protein sequence: CASSQFSVNTEAFF. The variable domain in full, completed from reference TRBV16 and TRBJ1-1, reads GEEVAQTPKHLVRGEGQKAKLYCAPIKGHSYVFWYQQVLKNEFKFLISFQNENVFDETGMPKERFSAKCLPNSPCSLEIQATKLEDSAVYFCASSQFSVNTEAFFGQGTRLTVV.

This clone was detected only a few times. This chain uses TRBV5-6 with TRBJ1-6; 7 bases agree with TRBD1. Per the germline V gene, CDR1 is SGHDT and CDR2 is YYEEEE. Losses at the gene ends were 4 bases for V and 4 bases for J; bases not matched to a gene: 2. The CDR3 totals 14 residues. The CDR3 nucleotides are TGTGCCAGCAGCCGGGGACAGTATAATTCACCCCTCCACTTT. Its protein is CASSRGQYNSPLHF.

As to this clone: The CDR3 does not end in the conserved phenylalanine or tryptophan, so this is likely a read error. The rearrangement joins TRBV7-2 to TRBJ1-6; D not resolved. The V end lost 2 bases, the J end lost 7 bases, and 3 bases lay between the germline ends. Germline V gene lookup returns CDR1 SGHTA and CDR2 FQGNSA. The length of the CDR3 is 12 residues. The CDR3 here is CASSLNNSPLHL. The CDR3 DNA follows: TGTGCCAGCAGCTTAAACAATTCACCCCTCCACCTT.

The chain carries TRBV12-5 and TRBJ2-5, with TRBD2 identical over 8 bases. The CDR3 extends over 15 amino acids. V shed 1 base and J 0 bases; nucleotides not matched to a gene: 1. The germline V gene has CDR1 LGHNT and CDR2 FRNRAP. CDR3 in amino acids: CASGLAGGNQETQYF. As DNA, the CDR3 is TGTGCTAGTGGTTTGGCGGGGGGGAACCAAGAGACCCAGTACTTC. Drawing the rest from reference TRBV12-5 and TRBJ2-5, the complete variable domain is DARVTQTPRHKVTEMGQEVTMRCQPILGHNTVFWYRQTMMQGLELLAYFRNRAPLDDSGMPKDRFSAEMPDATLATLKIQPSEPRDSAVYFCASGLAGGNQETQYFGPGTRLLVL.

This clone occurred a few times. The chain uses TRBV6-5 and TRBJ1-2, with D perhaps matching TRBD1 (5 bases). Looked up from germline, CDR1 is MNHEY and CDR2 is SVGAGI. The CDR3 runs 13 residues. The germline V and J ends were trimmed by 6 bases and 4 bases, with 12 bases remaining between them. The CDR3 DNA sequence: TGTGCCAGCAGACCTAGGGGCGGCTATGGCTACACCTTC. Its translation is CASRPRGGYGYTF.

This clone has more than one count but fewer than ten. The rearrangement joins TRBV19 to TRBJ2-7; 9 bases fit TRBD2. Germline assignment: CDR1 LNHDA and CDR2 SQIVND (reference sequence). This CDR3 is 13 amino acids long. The J segment lost 0 bases and the V segment lost 10 bases, leaving 4 bases of the junction unmatched. CDR3 residues: CATFSGSSYEQYF. CDR3 in DNA: TGTGCCACCTTTAGCGGGAGCTCCTACGAGCAGTACTTC.

This clone appeared a few times. The chain is built from TRBV4-3 and TRBJ2-1; 9 positions match TRBD2. J lost 7 bases, V lost 1 base, and 5 bases had no gene match. CDR3 length: 15 amino acids. The V gene's germline CDR1 is LGHNA and CDR2 YSLEER. CDR3 bases: TGCGCCAGCAGCCAAGGGAGCGGGGGGATTAATGAGCAGTTCTTC. Its protein product is CASSQGSGGINEQFF.

The V and J genes are TRBV30 and TRBJ1-1; tentative D call: TRBD1 (5 bases). The CDR3 is made up of 15 amino acids. Deletions cut 4 bases from V and 3 bases from J, with 18 bases between. Germline V gene sequence: CDR1 GTSNPN, CDR2 SVGIG (reference sequence). CDR3 coding DNA: TGTGCCTGGAAGGTCACCGGGCGGGGGGACACTGAAGCTTTCTTT. Translating gives CAWKVTGRGDTEAFF. The full variable domain, rest sourced from reference TRBV30 and TRBJ1-1, is SQTIHQWPATLVQPVGSPLSLECTVEGTSNPNLYWYRQAAGRGLQLLFYSVGIGQISSEVPQNLSASRPQDRQFILSSKKLLLSDSGFYLCAWKVTGRGDTEAFFGQGTRLTVV.

This clone was counted only a few times. J is TRBJ1-1 and V is TRBV27, with TRBD1 as a possible D gene (6 bases). Germline CDR1 MNHEY, CDR2 SMNVEV (reference sequence). Between the trimmed V and J ends, which lost 2 bases and 0 bases, there was a span of 16 bases. The CDR3 is 17 amino acids. The chain's CDR3 is CASSLKGDTGLNTEAFF. The CDR3 DNA sequence: TGTGCCAGCAGTTTAAAAGGGGACACTGGCTTGAACACTGAAGCTTTCTTT.

The chain joins TRBV19 to TRBJ1-5; 7 bases are a match to TRBD1. Germline V CDR1 and CDR2: LNHDA, SQIVND (reference sequence). The CDR3 contains 14 residues. Losses at the gene ends were 6 bases for V and 3 bases for J; bases not matched to a gene: 5. This CDR3 reads CASRPGQSNQPQHF. The DNA of the CDR3 is TGTGCCAGTAGACCGGGACAGTCCAATCAGCCCCAGCATTTT.

This clone was seen a few times. This chain links TRBV27 with TRBJ2-5; 16 nucleotides line up with TRBD2. CDR1 is MNHEY and CDR2 is SMNVEV in the germline V gene (reference sequence). CDR3 length equals 16 residues. Unmatched junction bases numbered 4, after V lost 4 bases and J lost 5 bases. This CDR3 reads CASSWGLAGGFETQYF. CDR3 nucleotides: TGTGCCAGCAGTTGGGGACTAGCGGGGGGGTTCGAGACCCAGTACTTC.

The rearrangement uses TRBV15 and TRBJ2-7; 10 bases agree with TRBD2. This CDR3 region has 15 residues. Germline trimming cut 3 bases from V and 1 base from J; bases unmatched to any gene: 3. The germline CDR1 and CDR2 sequences are LNHNV and YYDKDF (reference sequence). The CDR3 protein is CATSRQLAGSYEQYF. The CDR3 bases are TGTGCCACCAGCAGGCAACTAGCGGGGTCCTACGAGCAGTACTTC.

This clone has only one observation. This chain joins TRBV9 and TRBJ1-6; D is perhaps TRBD1 (5 bases). CDR3 length: 17 amino acids. The germline CDR1 and CDR2 sequences are SGDLS and YYNGEE. V gave up 0 bases and J gave up 9 bases, with 19 bases separating them. CDR3 DNA: TGTGCCAGCAGCGTAGAACGGACAACCGGAAACGGTTCACCCCTCCACTTT. This codes for CASSVERTTGNGSPLHF.

The chain joins TRBV6-5 to TRBJ1-3; 10 bases fit TRBD1. After removal of 2 bases from V and 2 bases from J, the junction contained 0 bases not matched to a gene. Germline-derived CDR1 and CDR2 are MNHEY and SVGAGI. CDR3 length: 15 amino acids. CDR3 protein: CASSYGTGAGNTIYF. The CDR3 DNA sequence: TGTGCCAGCAGTTACGGGACAGGGGCTGGAAACACCATATATTTT.

This clone was recorded a few times. This chain connects TRBV28 to TRBJ2-3; D ambiguous. The ends were cut back, 6 bases at V and 9 bases at J, with 10 bases in the middle. The germline V gene has CDR1 MDHEN and CDR2 SYDVKM. This CDR3 contains 11 residues. CDR3 residues: CASSEVLTQYF. The CDR3 DNA is TGTGCCAGCAGCGAGGTCTTGACGCAGTATTTT.

V and J are TRBV25-1 and TRBJ2-2; TRBD2 agrees at 11 bases. Trimming took 4 bases from V and 4 from J; bases not matched to a gene: 8. Germline lookup yields CDR1 MGHDK and CDR2 SYGVNS. This CDR3 contains 17 residues. CDR3 sequence: CASSAETSGDSTGELFF. DNA for the CDR3: TGTGCCAGCAGTGCAGAGACTAGCGGGGATAGCACCGGGGAGCTGTTTTTT.

This chain uses TRBV10-3 with TRBJ1-3; tentatively, D is TRBD1 (5 bases). Per germline, CDR1 ENHRY and CDR2 SYGVKD. Trimming left V 0 bases short and J 7 bases short, with 7 bases between. CDR3 length: 13 amino acids. CDR3 in DNA: TGTGCCATCAGTGAGTCGTGGGGCAACACCATATATTTT. Its protein product is CAISESWGNTIYF.

A few counts support this clone. This sequence joins TRBV7-9 and TRBJ1-1; 9 positions match TRBD1. The ends lost 4 bases at V and 4 bases at J; junction bases unmatched: 7. From germline, CDR1 is SEHNR and CDR2 FQNEAQ (reference sequence). CDR3 length: 15 residues. CDR3 protein: CASSSGGQGRTEAFF. In DNA form, the CDR3 reads TGTGCCAGCAGCTCAGGGGGACAGGGTCGCACTGAAGCTTTCTTT.

In this sample, this clone turned up a few times. The J gene is TRBJ1-5, the V gene TRBV6-6; 8 nucleotides agree with TRBD1. With 6 bases clipped from V and 2 bases from J, the junction kept 6 bases outside the gene matches. CDR3 size: 15 residues. Looked up from germline, CDR1 is MNHNY and CDR2 is SVGAGI (reference sequence). CDR3 nucleotide sequence: TGTGCCAGCAGGATAACAGGGGGAGGCAATCAGCCCCAGCATTTT. It encodes CASRITGGGNQPQHF.

This clone was counted between two and nine times. CDR3 nucleotide sequence: TGTGCCAGCAGCGTAGGTGGGACGGGAGTTTTCTATGGCTACACCTTC. It codes for CASSVGGTGVFYGYTF. This rearrangement joins TRBV9 to TRBJ1-2, with D possibly TRBD1 on 5 matching bases. Trimming shortened V by 0 bases and J by 4 bases, and 16 bases separated the two germline ends. Germline lookup yields CDR1 SGDLS and CDR2 YYNGEE. The CDR3 extends over 16 amino acids. Drawing the rest from reference TRBV9 and TRBJ1-2, the complete variable domain is DSGVTQTPKHLITATGQRVTLRCSPRSGDLSVYWYQQSLDQGLQFLIQYYNGEERAKGNILERFSAQQFPDLHSELNLSSLELGDSALYFCASSVGGTGVFYGYTFGSGTRLTVV.

The chain recombines TRBV5-1 with TRBJ2-1; TRBD1 is a possible D gene (5 bases). Trimming took 0 bases from V and 12 from J, leaving 10 bases between them. The germline V gene encodes CDR1 SGHRS and CDR2 YFSETQ. This CDR3 contains 12 residues. The CDR3 region has the DNA TGCGCCAGCAGCTTGGATAGGGGCCCGCAGTTCTTC. Residues: CASSLDRGPQFF.

The CDR3 sequence: CASSEQGAQETQYF. CDR3 in DNA: TGCGCCAGCAGTGAACAGGGGGCCCAAGAGACCCAGTACTTC. The V call is TRBV10-2, the J call TRBJ2-5; 9 bases match TRBD1. V shed 3 bases, J shed 1 base, and the junction held 0 bases outside the gene matches. The germline gives CDR1 WSHSY, CDR2 SAAADI. There are 14 residues in the CDR3.